One and the same sample provided the 3 T cell receptor beta chains below, sequenced in a study of T cell responses to AZD1222 COVID-19 vaccine. Here immunoSEQ multiplex PCR was the method, and the copy in TCRdb shows in-frame clones only, minus some. Here the sample spans fewer than 110,000 clones, approximately 88% being singletons. Source: peripheral blood, taken on day 0 of AZD1222 vaccination. The receptor source for this set is an adult in good health.

The chain uses TRBV7-3 and TRBJ1-1; possible D gene TRBD1, 6 bases. Germline V gene sequence: CDR1 SGHTA, CDR2 FQGTGA. V was trimmed by 2 bases and J by 0 bases, leaving 13 bases between them. This CDR3 is built from 16 residues. The CDR3 loop is CASSLWGGQMNTEAFF. The CDR3 DNA reads as TGTGCCAGCAGCTTATGGGGGGGCCAAATGAACACTGAAGCTTTCTTT.

This rearrangement joins TRBV6-4 to TRBJ2-3, with D hard to call. The CDR3 runs 14 residues. Germline V gives CDR1 MRHNA, CDR2 SNTAGT. Deletions cut 3 bases from V and 2 bases from J, with 9 bases between. The CDR3 DNA is TGTGCCAGCAGTGATGGAACAGACACAGATACGCAGTATTTT. It yields the protein CASSDGTDTDTQYF.

V is TRBV4-2 and J is TRBJ1-3, with D unresolved. V was clipped by 1 base and J by 0 bases, with 10 bases between them. CDR3 length: 16 amino acids. Germline V gene data show CDR1 as LGHNA and CDR2 as YNFKEQ. This CDR3 reads CASSQGRIDSGNTIYF. The CDR3 region has the DNA TGTGCCAGCAGCCAAGGGAGGATAGACTCTGGAAACACCATATATTTT.